The source of this T cell receptor beta chain is a study of cytomegalovirus exposure and HLA in healthy donors. Notes on this clone: The antigen is not known.

The PCR made use of 60 Vbeta and 13 Jbeta primers. Sequencing was performed with immunoSEQ multiplex PCR; in TCRdb, only in-frame clones are kept and a portion is missing. The sample lists about 84,000 clones, over 80% occurring once. Study-level results: Later, an analysis found that common viral pathogens appeared to be linked with several of the most significant clusters. As confirmed in vitro, a few CMV-associated chains were specific for CMV antigens. Donors belonging to an Asian-associated ancestry cluster reportedly showed fewer N-insertions in productive TCRs than the approximately 690-donor mean, according to what a later analysis found.

The specimen sequenced was PBMCs. The source of this sequence is a man between 18 and 35 years old in good health and CMV-seronegative.

The CDR3 is CATSRDLRSGNTIYF. Written as DNA, the CDR3 is TGTGCCACCAGCAGAGACCTACGTTCTGGAAACACCATATATTTT. This sequence joins TRBV15 and TRBJ1-3; D ambiguous. The V and J ends lost 0 bases and 1 base respectively, with 7 bases between them. The CDR3 totals 15 residues. Germline values: CDR1 LNHNV, CDR2 YYDKDF (reference sequence).